This T cell receptor beta chain came from a study of blood T cell repertoires in COVID-19. The CDR3 loop spans 10 amino acids. Trimming removed 6 bases at V and 12 bases at J, with 12 bases between. Germline values: CDR1 DFQATT, CDR2 SNEGSKA (reference sequence). Original processing methods: For nucleated cells, counts were estimated from reference gene primer amplification. TCRdb's table, derived via immunoSEQ multiplex PCR, lists solely in-frame clones and lacks some. For V, J and clone size, that table is used; D and trimming come from the DNA. The sample includes roughly 700,000 clones, 85% to 90% of them seen just once.

Sequencing input: peripheral blood. This clonotype was obtained from a woman younger than 35 with acute or convalescent COVID-19. The chain uses TRBV20-1 and TRBJ2-1; D not resolved. In nucleotides, the CDR3 is TGCAGTGCAGCCCCTTTGTCGCAGTTCTTC. Amino acid sequence: CSAAPLSQFF.